This is a list of T cell receptor beta chains from one sample in a study of tumor T cells in aggressive B-cell lymphoma. The method was immunoSEQ multiplex PCR; TCRdb's version includes in-frame clones alone and lacks a portion of them. The repertoire holds about 5,300 clones, 87% seen once, with approximately 2.7% in the top ten. The sample consisted of tumor tissue. The receptors come from an adult with diffuse large B cell lymphoma. CDR3s include the opening cysteine and the closing phenylalanine or tryptophan. Each record gives: CDR3 length, clone size, J gene, D gene, V gene, CDR3 DNA, CDR3 protein. The D gene is left open where the match is weak. Not every row has a clone size; where given, it reads once, few, many or a size class.

12 | - | TRBJ1-1 | - | TRBV28 | TGTGCCAGCATCACAGGGAACACTGAAGCTTTCTTT | CASITGNTEAFF
13 | - | TRBJ1-1 | - | TRBV6-5 | TGTGCCAGCAGGGTGGACAGGAACACTGAAGCTTTCTTT | CASRVDRNTEAFF
13 | few | TRBJ1-1 | - | TRBV30 | TGTGCCTGGAGTCCTCCTCCTCAGGGGAGAGCTTTCTTT | CAWSPPPQGRAFF
14 | - | TRBJ1-2 | TRBD1 | TRBV5-1 | TGCGCCAGCAGCTTGCAGACAGGGGAATATGGCTACACCTTC | CASSLQTGEYGYTF
14 | - | TRBJ1-2 | TRBD1 | TRBV19 | TGTGCCAGTTGTAAGACCCGGACAGGGTATGGCTACACCTTC | CASCKTRTGYGYTF
14 | once | TRBJ1-3 | - | TRBV7-2 | TGTGCCAGCAGCTTAGACAGGGTTGGAAACACCATATATTTT | CASSLDRVGNTIYF
16 | - | TRBJ2-3 | TRBD2 | TRBV15 | TGTGCCACCAGGGGGGTCGGACGGGAGGGCCTCGGTACGCAGTATTTT | CATRGVGREGLGTQYF
14 | - | TRBJ2-7 | TRBD1 | TRBV30 | TGTGCCTGGAGGCGGGACAGGGCTTACTACGAGCAGTACTTC | CAWRRDRAYYEQYF
13 | - | TRBJ2-3 | TRBD2 | TRBV30 | TGTGCCTGGGGTCTTGGGGGGGCAGATACGCAGTATTTT | CAWGLGGADTQYF
15 | - | TRBJ1-1 | TRBD1 | TRBV2 | TGTGCCAGCAGAAGGGACAGTACCGTGGCCACTGAAGCTTTCTTT | CASRRDSTVATEAFF
13 | - | TRBJ2-3 | - | TRBV11-3 | TGTGCCAGCAGCCACCCAAAAACTGATACGCAGTATTTT | CASSHPKTDTQYF
17 | - | TRBJ1-1 | - | TRBV2 | TGTGCCAGCAGTGTATTCCGTAGGGAGGGTAGGAACACTGAAGCTTTCTTT | CASSVFRREGRNTEAFF
13 | - | TRBJ2-7 | TRBD2 | TRBV7-9 | TGTGCCAGCAGCACTGGGGGGGGATACGAGCAGTACTTC | CASSTGGGYEQYF
15 | - | TRBJ1-5 | - | TRBV15 | TGTGCCACCAGCAGAGGCCTCGGAGGCAATCAGCCCCAGCATTTT | CATSRGLGGNQPQHF
14 | - | TRBJ2-2 | - | TRBV5-1 | TGCGCCAGCAGCTTGGGGCCCAGGGACGGGGAGCTGTTTTTT | CASSLGPRDGELFF
15 | few | TRBJ1-2 | - | TRBV2 | TGTGCCAGCAGTGAAATGGTATCGGGAGACTATGGCTACACCTTC | CASSEMVSGDYGYTF
19 | once | TRBJ1-2 | TRBD1 | TRBV19 | TGTGCCAGTAGTATCTTTTATTGGGCAGGGGGCGAAGTGAAGAGTGGCTACACCTTC | CASSIFYWAGGEVKSGYTF
13 | - | TRBJ1-1 | - | TRBV6-5 | TGTGCCAGCAGTTACAAATTCAGTATTGAAGCTTTCTTT | CASSYKFSIEAFF
17 | - | TRBJ1-5 | - | TRBV19 | TGTGCCAGTAGTCCACCGGGACACTTTGGGGTCAATCAGCCCCAGCATTTT | CASSPPGHFGVNQPQHF
13 | - | TRBJ1-6 | - | TRBV18 | TGTGCCGCTTCAGCAGGGGATAATTCACCCCTCCACTTT | CAASAGDNSPLHF
13 | - | TRBJ2-7 | - | TRBV2 | TGTGCCACCACCACTAGTGGGATCTACGAGCAGTACTTC | CATTTSGIYEQYF
11 | - | TRBJ2-7 | - | TRBV25-1 | TGTGCCAGCAGTGCCCGCGCCGGGCAGTACTTC | CASSARAGQYF
19 | - | TRBJ2-7 | - | TRBV21-1 | TGTGCCAGCAGCAAAGCGCCTACACCAGCCGGGACAGGGCTCTACGAGCAGTACTTC | CASSKAPTPAGTGLYEQYF
17 | - | TRBJ2-7 | TRBD1 | TRBV12-5 | TGTGCTAGTGGTTTGATCCTCGGGACAGGGTGGGGGTACGAGCAGTACTTC | CASGLILGTGWGYEQYF
18 | - | TRBJ2-5 | TRBD2 | TRBV7-6 | TGTGCCAGCAGCTTATTGGCTAGCGGGTCTATTAACCCTTGGACCCAGTACTTC | CASSLLASGSINPWTQYF
15 | - | TRBJ2-5 | TRBD1 | TRBV9 | TGTGCCAGCAGCGTAGGTTGGACAGGGAGGGAGACCCAGTACTTC | CASSVGWTGRETQYF
17 | - | TRBJ2-1 | TRBD2 | TRBV5-1 | TGCGCCAGCAGCTTGGACCTACTAGCGGATCTTTACAATGAGCAGTTCTTC | CASSLDLLADLYNEQFF
15 | - | TRBJ2-1 | - | TRBV7-6 | TGTGCCAGCCAGTCTGACGGGAGGGGGCACAATGAGCAGTTCTTC | CASQSDGRGHNEQFF
11 | - | TRBJ2-7 | - | TRBV7-9 | TGTGCCAGCAGCCTATTCTACGAGCAGTACTTC | CASSLFYEQYF
12 | - | TRBJ2-5 | TRBD1 | TRBV29-1 | TGCAGCGCAGGACAGGGAGGAGAGACCCAGTACTTC | CSAGQGGETQYF
15 | - | TRBJ2-2 | - | TRBV11-3 | TGTGCCAGCAGCGCCCAGGGAAGTGGGACCGGGGAGCTGTTTTTT | CASSAQGSGTGELFF